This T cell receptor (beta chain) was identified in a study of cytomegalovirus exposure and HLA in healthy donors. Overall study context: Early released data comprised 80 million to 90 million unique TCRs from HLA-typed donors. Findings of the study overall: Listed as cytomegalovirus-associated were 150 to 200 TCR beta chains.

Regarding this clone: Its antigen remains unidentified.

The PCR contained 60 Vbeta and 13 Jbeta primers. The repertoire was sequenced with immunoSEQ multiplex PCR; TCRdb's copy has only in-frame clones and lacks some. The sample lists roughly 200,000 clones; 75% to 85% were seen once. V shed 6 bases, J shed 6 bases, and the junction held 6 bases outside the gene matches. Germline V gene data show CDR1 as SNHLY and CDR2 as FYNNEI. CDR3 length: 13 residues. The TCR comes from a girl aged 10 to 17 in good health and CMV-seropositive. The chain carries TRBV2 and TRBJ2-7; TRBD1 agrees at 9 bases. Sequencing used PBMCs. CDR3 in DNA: TGTGCCAGCAGACCCGGGACAGGGACCGAGCAGTACTTC. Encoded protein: CASRPGTGTEQYF.